This note documents a single TCR beta chain sequence. Its antigen is undetermined. This specimen comes from a study of cytomegalovirus exposure and HLA in healthy donors. The method was immunoSEQ multiplex PCR; TCRdb's version includes in-frame clones alone and lacks a portion of them. Of approximately 300,000 clones listed, 86% are singletons. V dropped 3 bases and J dropped 2; count of bases not matched to a gene: 12. CDR1 is KGHSH, CDR2 LQKENI, per germline. The CDR3 extends over 19 amino acids. Study-level findings and limits: Most TCR sequences were seen very rarely across donors, but some public TCRs occurred in many.

The donors were members of the validation cohort, which comprised under 150 subjects and was separate from the first cohort of 730 or so subjects. Sequenced sample: PBMCs. The rearrangement uses TRBV18 and TRBJ2-7, with TRBD2 identical over 14 bases. The sequence came from a woman younger than 30 in good health and CMV-seronegative. CDR3 bases: TGTGCCAGCTCACCTCGCCCCGGACTAGCGGGAGGAGGCGCCTACGAGCAGTACTTC. It is translated as CASSPRPGLAGGGAYEQYF.